The sequence of this TCR beta chain was determined in a study of blood T cell repertoires in COVID-19. Looking at the study overall: The United States, Italy and Spain supplied acute and convalescent COVID-19 samples.

Authors' data handling: Amplification of reference gene primers was used by the study to estimate nucleated cell counts. The repertoire was sequenced with immunoSEQ multiplex PCR; TCRdb's copy has only in-frame clones and lacks some. V, J and clone size are taken as reported in that table, and D and trimming were inferred from the DNA itself. This repertoire shows 300,000 to 350,000 clones, about four fifths found once; its top ten account for almost 3%. CDR1 SGHTA and CDR2 FQGNSA come from the germline V gene. This CDR3 has 14 amino acids. Unmatched junction bases numbered 5, after V lost 7 bases and J lost 3 bases.

The chain couples TRBV7-2 to TRBJ2-5; the match to TRBD2 covers 10 bases. The sequenced sample was peripheral blood. The receptor comes from a man aged 25 to 40 with active or convalescent COVID-19. CDR3 loop: CASNPAGGKETQYF. The CDR3 DNA reads TGTGCCAGCAACCCAGCGGGGGGGAAAGAGACCCAGTACTTC.